This T cell receptor beta chain was sequenced for a study of shared clonotypes between healthy human individuals. Study-wide findings and caveats: Large depth notwithstanding, sorted-subset sequencing proved incomplete by rarefaction. For naive CD4 cells, around 5.1% of clonotypes were shared across a handful of donors. Memory subsets generally showed smaller estimated richness than naive subsets did.

Some clones are missing from TCRdb's copy, which holds only in-frame ones; the method was immunoSEQ multiplex PCR. The repertoire has some 2.1 million clones, 85% to 95% of them found once; the top ten carry 0.13%. Trimming pared 0 bases from V and 0 bases from J, leaving 12 bases between. Germline assignment: CDR1 SGHRS and CDR2 YFSETQ. The CDR3 runs 16 residues. Comment on this clone: What it binds is unknown.

Healthy adults negative for HIV, lacking recent acute infections or vaccinations, served as donors. This clonotype was obtained from a man younger than 30 in good health. V and J are TRBV5-1 and TRBJ2-5; D is tentatively TRBD1 or TRBD2 (6 bases each). Material: naive CD4+ T cells sorted from blood. Subset meaning: CD45RA+ positively selected. The CDR3 DNA reads TGCGCCAGCAGCTTGGTGGGAGGACAGAACCAAGAGACCCAGTACTTC. Amino acid sequence: CASSLVGGQNQETQYF.